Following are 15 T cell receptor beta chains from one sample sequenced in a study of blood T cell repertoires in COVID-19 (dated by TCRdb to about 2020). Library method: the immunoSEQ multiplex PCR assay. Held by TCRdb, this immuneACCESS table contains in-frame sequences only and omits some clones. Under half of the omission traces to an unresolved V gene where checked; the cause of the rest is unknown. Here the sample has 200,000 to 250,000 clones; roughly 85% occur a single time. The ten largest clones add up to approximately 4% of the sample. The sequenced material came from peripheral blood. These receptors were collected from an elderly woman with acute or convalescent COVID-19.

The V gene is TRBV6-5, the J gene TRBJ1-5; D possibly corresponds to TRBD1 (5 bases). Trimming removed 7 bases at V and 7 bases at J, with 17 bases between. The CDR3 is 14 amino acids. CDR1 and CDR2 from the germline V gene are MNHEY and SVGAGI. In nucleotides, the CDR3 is TGTGCCAGCACCGAAGGGGAGGGGAGGCAGCCCCAGCATTTT. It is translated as CASTEGEGRQPQHF.

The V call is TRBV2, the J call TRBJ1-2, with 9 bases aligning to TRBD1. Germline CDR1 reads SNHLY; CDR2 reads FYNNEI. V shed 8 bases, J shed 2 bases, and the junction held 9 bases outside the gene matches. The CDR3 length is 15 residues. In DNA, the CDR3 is TGTGCCAGCTATAGGGGGGACAGGGTCAACTATGGCTACACCTTC. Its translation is CASYRGDRVNYGYTF. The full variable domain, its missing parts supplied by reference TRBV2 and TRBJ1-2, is EPEVTQTPSHQVTQMGQEVILRCVPISNHLYFYWYRQILGQKVEFLVSFYNNEISEKSEIFDDQFSVERPDGSNFTLKIRSTKLEDSAMYFCASYRGDRVNYGYTFGSGTRLTVV.

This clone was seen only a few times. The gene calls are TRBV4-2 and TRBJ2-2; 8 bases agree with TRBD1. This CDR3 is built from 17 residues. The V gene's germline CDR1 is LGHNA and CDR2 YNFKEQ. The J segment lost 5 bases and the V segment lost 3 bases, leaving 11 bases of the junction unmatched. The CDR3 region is CASSHPDPDRGTGELFF. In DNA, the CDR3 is TGTGCCAGCAGCCATCCCGATCCAGACAGGGGTACCGGGGAGCTGTTTTTT.

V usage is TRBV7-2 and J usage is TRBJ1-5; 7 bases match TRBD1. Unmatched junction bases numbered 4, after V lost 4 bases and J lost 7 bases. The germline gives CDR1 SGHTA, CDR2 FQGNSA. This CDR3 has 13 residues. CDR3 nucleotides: TGTGCCAGCAGCTCACAGGGGAACCAGCCCCAGCATTTT. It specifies CASSSQGNQPQHF.

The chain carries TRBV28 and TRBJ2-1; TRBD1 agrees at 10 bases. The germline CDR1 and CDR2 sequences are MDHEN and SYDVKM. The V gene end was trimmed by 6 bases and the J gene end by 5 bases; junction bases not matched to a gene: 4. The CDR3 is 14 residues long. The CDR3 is CASRMDRGDNEQFF. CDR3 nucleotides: TGTGCCAGCAGGATGGACAGGGGGGACAATGAGCAGTTCTTC.

Here the CDR3 DNA reads TGCAGTGCGCAAAGGAGCGGCTACACCTTC. Its translation: CSAQRSGYTF. V and J are TRBV20-1 and TRBJ1-2; D not resolved. Trimming stripped 6 bases from V and 8 bases from J, with 10 bases between. This CDR3 has 10 amino acids. CDR1 DFQATT and CDR2 SNEGSKA come from the germline V gene (reference sequence).

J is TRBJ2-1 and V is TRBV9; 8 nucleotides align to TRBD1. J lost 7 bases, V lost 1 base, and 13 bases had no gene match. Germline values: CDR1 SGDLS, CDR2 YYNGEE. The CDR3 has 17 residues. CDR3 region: CASSVPRTGLGRNEQFF. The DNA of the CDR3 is TGTGCCAGCAGCGTACCCCGGACAGGGCTTGGGAGGAATGAGCAGTTCTTC.

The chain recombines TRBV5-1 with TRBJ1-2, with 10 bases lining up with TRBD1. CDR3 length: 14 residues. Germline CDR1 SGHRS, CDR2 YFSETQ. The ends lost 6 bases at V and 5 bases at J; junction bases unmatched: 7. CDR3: CASTRDRGPYGYTF. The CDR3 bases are TGCGCCAGCACCCGGGACAGGGGACCGTATGGCTACACCTTC.

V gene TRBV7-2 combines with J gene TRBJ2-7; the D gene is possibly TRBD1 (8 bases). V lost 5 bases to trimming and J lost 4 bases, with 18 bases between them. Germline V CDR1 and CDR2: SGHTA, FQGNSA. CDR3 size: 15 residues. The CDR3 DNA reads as TGTGCCAGCAGCATCGGACAGGGACTATTATACGAGCAGTACTTC. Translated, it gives CASSIGQGLLYEQYF.

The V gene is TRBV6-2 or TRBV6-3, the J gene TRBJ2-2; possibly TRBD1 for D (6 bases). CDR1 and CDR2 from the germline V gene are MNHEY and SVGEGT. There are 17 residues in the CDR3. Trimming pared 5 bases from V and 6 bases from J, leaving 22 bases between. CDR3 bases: TGTGCCAGCAGTCGGAACCGTCTTGGGACAAGGCCCGGGGAGCTGTTTTTT. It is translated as CASSRNRLGTRPGELFF.

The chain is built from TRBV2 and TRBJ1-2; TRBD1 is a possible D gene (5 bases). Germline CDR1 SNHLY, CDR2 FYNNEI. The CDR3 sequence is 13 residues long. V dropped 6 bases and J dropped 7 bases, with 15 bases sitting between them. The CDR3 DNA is TGTGCCAGCAGGCTGGACACAAGAGGTGGCTACACCTTC. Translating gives CASRLDTRGGYTF.

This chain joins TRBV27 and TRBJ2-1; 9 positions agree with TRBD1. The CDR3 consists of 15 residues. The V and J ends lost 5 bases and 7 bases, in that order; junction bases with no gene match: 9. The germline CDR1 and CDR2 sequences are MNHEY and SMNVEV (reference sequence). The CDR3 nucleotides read TGTGCCAGCAGTCAGCCGGGACAGGGACGGAATGAGCAGTTCTTC. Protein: CASSQPGQGRNEQFF.

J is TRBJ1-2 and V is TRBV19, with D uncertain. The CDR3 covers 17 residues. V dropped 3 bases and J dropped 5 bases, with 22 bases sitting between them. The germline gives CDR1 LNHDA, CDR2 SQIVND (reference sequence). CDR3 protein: CASSISLGGSRGYGYTF. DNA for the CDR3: TGTGCCAGTAGTATCTCCCTTGGCGGGTCCCGGGGATATGGCTACACCTTC.

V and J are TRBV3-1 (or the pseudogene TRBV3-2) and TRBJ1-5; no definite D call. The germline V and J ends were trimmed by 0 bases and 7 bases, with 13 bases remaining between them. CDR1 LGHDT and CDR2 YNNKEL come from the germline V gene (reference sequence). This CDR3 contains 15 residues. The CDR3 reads CASSQDTRVQQPQHF. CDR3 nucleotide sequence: TGTGCCAGCAGCCAAGATACTAGGGTGCAGCAGCCCCAGCATTTT.

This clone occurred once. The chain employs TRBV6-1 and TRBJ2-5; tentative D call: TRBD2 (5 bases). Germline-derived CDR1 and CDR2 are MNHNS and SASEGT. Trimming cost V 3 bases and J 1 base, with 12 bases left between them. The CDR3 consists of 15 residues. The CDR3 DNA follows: TGTGCCAGCAGTGATTCCGGGGAGATCCAAGAGACCCAGTACTTC. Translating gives CASSDSGEIQETQYF.